These 30 T cell receptor beta chains came from one sample sequenced in a study of blood T cell repertoires in COVID-19. Produced via immunoSEQ multiplex PCR; TCRdb's table is partial and in-frame only. The repertoire holds about 380,000 clones, around 90% seen once, with less than 1.5% in the top ten. The sample comprised PBMCs or T cells enriched from blood (not recorded which). The receptors originated from a young woman who had recovered from COVID-19.

The chain employs TRBV11-2 and TRBJ1-1; TRBD1 agrees at 7 bases. V shed 5 bases and J 5 bases; nucleotides not matched to a gene: 5. Germline CDR1 reads SGHAT; CDR2 reads FQNNGV. The CDR3 extends over 13 amino acids. The CDR3 DNA is TGTGCCAGCAGCACCCTGACAGGGACTGAAGCTTTCTTT. Translated, it gives CASSTLTGTEAFF.

V usage is TRBV4-3 and J usage is TRBJ2-7; 9 bases are shared with TRBD1. CDR1 LGHNA and CDR2 YSLEER come from the germline V gene. V lost 4 bases, J lost 0 bases, and 10 bases stayed unmatched. The CDR3 consists of 17 residues. The CDR3 DNA is TGCGCCAGCAGCCGATCATTGGGACAGGGTTACTCCTACGAGCAGTACTTC. As protein: CASSRSLGQGYSYEQYF.

The gene calls are TRBV2 and TRBJ1-2; the match to TRBD1 covers 12 bases. Germline V gene data show CDR1 as SNHLY and CDR2 as FYNNEI. The J segment lost 5 bases and the V segment lost 8 bases, leaving 6 bases of the junction unmatched. This CDR3 has 14 amino acids. The CDR3 is CASPGTGGNYGYTF. CDR3 coding DNA: TGTGCCAGCCCAGGGACAGGGGGCAATTATGGCTACACCTTC.

The gene calls are TRBV6-1 and TRBJ2-3; no clear D gene. Trimming pared 2 bases from V and 1 base from J, leaving 7 bases between. CDR1 is MNHNS, CDR2 SASEGT, per germline. The CDR3 runs 14 residues. The CDR3 is CASSERGGTDTQYF. CDR3 bases: TGTGCCAGCAGTGAAAGAGGAGGCACAGATACGCAGTATTTT.

This clone came up a few times. The rearrangement uses TRBV4-1 and TRBJ2-6; D is possibly TRBD2 (5 bases). The germline V gene encodes CDR1 MGHRA and CDR2 YSYEKL. The CDR3 is 16 amino acids. Trimming cost V 1 base and J 0 bases, with 7 bases left between them. CDR3 nucleotide sequence: TGCGCCAGCAGCCAAGGTGGGAGCTCTGGGGCCAACGTCCTGACTTTC. The encoded protein is CASSQGGSSGANVLTF.

The V gene is TRBV6-5, the J gene TRBJ1-5; unclear D gene. V dropped 7 bases and J dropped 2 bases, with 15 bases sitting between them. The CDR3 totals 15 residues. Germline V gives CDR1 MNHEY, CDR2 SVGAGI. The chain's CDR3 is CASNVGLLGNQPQHF. CDR3 in DNA: TGTGCCAGCAACGTTGGACTCTTGGGCAATCAGCCCCAGCATTTT.

The CDR3 reads CASSFRASGGSSYEQYF. DNA for the CDR3: TGTGCCAGCAGCTTTCGGGCTAGCGGGGGTTCTTCCTACGAGCAGTACTTC. The chain recombines TRBV5-4 with TRBJ2-7; 10 bases fit TRBD2. V lost 2 bases, J lost 1 base, and 9 bases stayed unmatched. This CDR3 spans 17 amino acids. Per germline, CDR1 SGHNT and CDR2 YYREEE (reference sequence).

V and J are TRBV6-5 and TRBJ2-5; 7 bases fit TRBD1. Germline-derived CDR1 and CDR2 are MNHEY and SVGAGI. The trim removed 7 bases at V and 1 base at J, leaving 9 bases unmatched. This CDR3 spans 15 amino acids. CDR3 loop: CASTAHRDSQETQYF. DNA of the CDR3: TGTGCCAGCACCGCACACCGGGACAGCCAAGAGACCCAGTACTTC.

The CDR3 DNA is TGTGCCTCCAACAGGGTTGGGAGATATGGCTACACCTTC. This sequence encodes CASNRVGRYGYTF. The chain has TRBV5-6 and TRBJ1-2; D possibly corresponds to TRBD1 (6 bases). Germline CDR1 reads SGHDT; CDR2 reads YYEEEE. The V gene lost 10 bases and the J gene lost 5 bases, with 18 bases spanning the gap. The CDR3 has 13 residues. Full variable domain (outside the CDR3, taken from reference TRBV5-6 and TRBJ1-2): DAGVTQSPTHLIKTRGQQVTLRCSPKSGHDTVSWYQQALGQGPQFIFQYYEEEERQRGNFPDRFSGHQFPNYSSELNVNALLLGDSALYLCASNRVGRYGYTFGSGTRLTVV.

The rearrangement links TRBV7-9 to TRBJ1-1; D unclear. The CDR3 extends over 11 amino acids. CDR1 and CDR2 (germline): SEHNR, FQNEAQ (reference sequence). V was trimmed by 4 bases and J by 13 bases, leaving 13 bases between them. The chain's CDR3 is CASSSLLPGFF. The CDR3 nucleotides read TGTGCCAGCAGCTCTCTCCTTCCGGGTTTCTTT. The entire variable domain, with the rest obtained from reference TRBV7-9 and TRBJ1-1, is as follows: DTGVSQNPRHKITKRGQNVTFRCDPISEHNRLYWYRQTLGQGPEFLTYFQNEAQLEKSRLLSDRFSAERPKGSFSTLEIQRTEQGDSAMYLCASSSLLPGFFGQGTRLTVV.

This chain uses TRBV4-1 with TRBJ1-4, with 8 nucleotides matching TRBD1. The junction had 7 bases not matched to a gene; V was cut back by 4 bases and J by 3 bases. There are 16 residues in the CDR3. Looked up from germline, CDR1 is MGHRA and CDR2 is YSYEKL. DNA of the CDR3: TGCGCCAGCAGCCGCTCGACAGGGGTGCCTAATGAAAAACTGTTTTTT. Translated: CASSRSTGVPNEKLFF.

This clone came up a few times. The chain combines TRBV15 with TRBJ2-1, with 8 bases that match TRBD2. Germline lookup yields CDR1 LNHNV and CDR2 YYDKDF (reference sequence). The ends lost 1 base at V and 7 bases at J; junction bases unmatched: 12. The CDR3 runs to 17 residues. The CDR3 sequence is CATSRALGSGGKNEQFF. The CDR3 DNA reads as TGTGCCACCAGCAGAGCCTTGGGCAGCGGGGGAAAAAATGAGCAGTTCTTC.

The gene calls are TRBV5-4 and TRBJ2-3; tentative D call: TRBD1 (5 bases). The CDR3 loop spans 18 amino acids. Germline values: CDR1 SGHNT, CDR2 YYREEE (reference sequence). V gave up 2 bases and J gave up 0 bases, with 19 bases separating them. The chain's CDR3 is CASSLGALAGRSTDTQYF. CDR3 DNA sequence: TGTGCCAGCAGCTTAGGAGCTCTCGCAGGGCGTAGCACAGATACGCAGTATTTT.

The rearrangement joins TRBV25-1 to TRBJ2-2; TRBD1 matches 11 bases. The CDR3 consists of 16 residues. Looked up from germline, CDR1 is MGHDK and CDR2 is SYGVNS. V lost 2 bases and J lost 3; bases outside the gene matches: 2. This chain's CDR3 is CASSEGQGAYTGELFF. In DNA form, the CDR3 reads TGTGCCAGCAGTGAAGGACAGGGGGCGTACACCGGGGAGCTGTTTTTT.

The J gene is TRBJ2-7, the V gene TRBV6-2 or TRBV6-3; TRBD1 might be the D (5 bases). The CDR3 loop spans 12 amino acids. Germline assignment: CDR1 MNHEY and CDR2 SVGEGT. The V and J ends lost 5 bases and 2 bases respectively, with 7 bases between them. CDR3 in amino acids: CASSDSAYEQYF. In DNA, the CDR3 is TGTGCCAGCAGTGACAGTGCCTACGAGCAGTACTTC.

The CDR3 DNA reads TGTGCCAGCAGTGATCAAGTGATTTGGGACAGAAGCCGCTATGGCTACACCTTC. Translating gives CASSDQVIWDRSRYGYTF. The chain links TRBV6-4 to TRBJ1-2; 7 bases map to TRBD1. The CDR3 runs 18 residues. Germline lookup yields CDR1 MRHNA and CDR2 SNTAGT. V was pared by 3 bases and J by 4 bases, with 17 bases of the junction left unmatched.

This rearrangement joins TRBV9 to TRBJ1-4; 9 nucleotides align to TRBD1. From germline, CDR1 is SGDLS and CDR2 YYNGEE. CDR3 length equals 15 residues. The V and J ends lost 4 bases and 5 bases, in that order; junction bases with no gene match: 6. This CDR3 is CASSSRDRENEKLFF. The DNA of the CDR3 is TGTGCCAGCAGCTCCAGGGACAGGGAAAATGAAAAACTGTTTTTT.

There are a few counts of this clone. This chain links TRBV2 with TRBJ1-6, with D perhaps matching TRBD1 (5 bases). The CDR3 is made up of 14 amino acids. V was cut by 6 bases and J by 7 bases, with 13 bases left in between. Germline loops: CDR1 SNHLY, CDR2 FYNNEI. In DNA, the CDR3 is TGTGCCAGCAGGTGGGACGGGAGAAATTCACCCCTCCACTTT. Protein: CASRWDGRNSPLHF. The full variable domain, completed using reference TRBV2 and TRBJ1-6, is EPEVTQTPSHQVTQMGQEVILRCVPISNHLYFYWYRQILGQKVEFLVSFYNNEISEKSEIFDDQFSVERPDGSNFTLKIRSTKLEDSAMYFCASRWDGRNSPLHFGNGTRLTVT.

V gene TRBV7-8 combines with J gene TRBJ1-4, with a tentative D call TRBD1 (5 bases). CDR3 length: 14 amino acids. CDR1 and CDR2 from the germline V gene are SGHVS and FQNEAQ. Trimming pared 2 bases from V and 5 bases from J, leaving 9 bases between. CDR3 amino acids: CASSLPGPNEKLFF. The DNA for the CDR3 is TGTGCCAGCAGCTTACCAGGGCCCAATGAAAAACTGTTTTTT.

The chain carries TRBV4-2 and TRBJ1-2; 7 bases align to TRBD1. The CDR3 totals 14 residues. Per the germline V gene, CDR1 is LGHNA and CDR2 is YNFKEQ. V dropped 3 bases and J dropped 4; count of bases not matched to a gene: 5. As DNA, the CDR3 is TGTGCCAGCAGCCATCCGGGACAGATCTATGGCTACACCTTC. Translated, it gives CASSHPGQIYGYTF.

The J gene is TRBJ2-5, the V gene TRBV27; D remains ambiguous. The CDR3 is made up of 13 amino acids. The V end lost 5 bases, the J end lost 0 bases, and 7 bases lay between the germline ends. The germline V gene encodes CDR1 MNHEY and CDR2 SMNVEV (reference sequence). For the CDR3, the DNA is TGTGCCAGCAGTCCCGGTCACCAAGAGACCCAGTACTTC. Translating gives CASSPGHQETQYF.

The chain joins TRBV30 to TRBJ2-3; 7 nucleotides agree with TRBD1. The trim removed 5 bases at V and 2 bases at J, leaving 4 bases unmatched. This CDR3 region has 13 residues. Germline lookup yields CDR1 GTSNPN and CDR2 SVGIG (reference sequence). CDR3 protein: CAWDRVLTDTQYF. The CDR3 DNA reads as TGTGCCTGGGACAGGGTTCTCACAGATACGCAGTATTTT.

V and J are TRBV15 and TRBJ2-3, with TRBD1 matching 9 bases. The CDR3 extends over 15 amino acids. Germline CDR1 and CDR2: LNHNV and YYDKDF (reference sequence). Unmatched junction bases numbered 6, after V lost 5 bases and J lost 3 bases. The CDR3 is CATSPAGTGTDTQYF. The CDR3 bases are TGTGCCACCAGCCCCGCTGGGACAGGGACAGATACGCAGTATTTT.

V is TRBV12-3 or TRBV12-4 and J is TRBJ1-5; unclear D gene. This CDR3 has 13 residues. Trimming stripped 2 bases from V and 5 bases from J, with 7 bases between. The CDR3 nucleotides read TGTGCCAGCAGTTTATTAGTCGATCAGCCCCAGCATTTT. It yields the protein CASSLLVDQPQHF.

The rearrangement uses TRBV18 and TRBJ1-4; 8 bases align to TRBD1. Germline V lookup: CDR1 KGHSH, CDR2 LQKENI. The CDR3 totals 14 residues. The V segment lost 3 bases and the J segment 3 bases; nucleotides outside the gene matches: 0. This chain's CDR3 is CASSPRGPNEKLFF. The DNA of the CDR3 is TGTGCCAGCTCACCCAGGGGGCCTAATGAAAAACTGTTTTTT.

CDR3 sequence (DNA): TGTGCCAGCAGCTTGGATAGGGGGCGTCTCTCAACTGAAGCTTTCTTT. This codes for CASSLDRGRLSTEAFF. The rearrangement links TRBV5-4 to TRBJ1-1, with TRBD1 matching over 7 bases. Trimming removed 0 bases from V and 5 bases from J; junction bases left unmatched: 10. The CDR3 loop spans 16 amino acids. Germline CDR1 is SGHNT and CDR2 is YYREEE (reference sequence).

This clone has only one observation. V is TRBV28 and J is TRBJ2-7; 7 positions match TRBD1. V gave up 6 bases and J gave up 3 bases; unmatched junction bases: 8. Germline CDR1 and CDR2: MDHEN and SYDVKM. The CDR3 runs to 14 residues. The CDR3 region has the DNA TGTGCCAGCAGCTTAGGGGGCGCGAACTACGAGCAGTACTTC. Protein: CASSLGGANYEQYF.

The chain couples TRBV28 to TRBJ1-2; D perhaps matches TRBD1 (5 bases). CDR3 length: 15 amino acids. Germline loops: CDR1 MDHEN, CDR2 SYDVKM. Trimming removed 4 bases from V and 0 bases from J, with 12 bases in between. CDR3 in DNA: TGTGCCAGCAGTTCCGGGACTCAAGCTAACTATGGCTACACCTTC. The encoded protein is CASSSGTQANYGYTF.

The chain is built from TRBV11-3 and TRBJ2-3, with D unclear. The CDR3 covers 14 residues. The germline V gene encodes CDR1 SGHNT and CDR2 YENEEA. Trimming removed 5 bases from V and 2 bases from J, with 11 bases in between. CDR3 sequence reads: CASSPETHTDTQYF. In DNA form, the CDR3 reads TGTGCCAGCAGCCCAGAGACTCACACAGATACGCAGTATTTT.

The CDR3 loop reads CAWSPRGSSGANVLTF. For the CDR3, the DNA is TGTGCCTGGAGTCCTAGGGGTAGCTCTGGGGCCAACGTCCTGACTTTC. The gene calls are TRBV30 and TRBJ2-6, with TRBD1 as a possible D gene (5 bases). Trimming pared 2 bases from V and 0 bases from J, leaving 11 bases between. Germline V gives CDR1 GTSNPN, CDR2 SVGIG (reference sequence). This CDR3 is built from 16 residues.